The sequence of this T cell receptor beta chain was determined in a study of blood T cell repertoires in COVID-19. Some clones are missing from TCRdb's copy, which holds only in-frame ones; the method was immunoSEQ multiplex PCR. The table records some 250,000 clones, approximately 90% of them present only once. Germline values: CDR1 MDHEN, CDR2 SYDVKM. The CDR3 is 15 amino acids. The V gene lost 3 bases and the J gene lost 4 bases, with 13 bases spanning the gap. The chain has TRBV28 and TRBJ2-1; D not certain. The TCR comes from a man in his forties or fifties who had recovered from COVID-19. The sample taken for sequencing was PBMCs or T cells enriched from blood (not recorded which). The CDR3 nucleotides read TGTGCCAGCAGTTTCCTTAGCTCCGTTTACAATGAGCAGTTCTTC. Residues: CASSFLSSVYNEQFF. The full variable domain, completed using reference TRBV28 and TRBJ2-1, is DVKVTQSSRYLVKRTGEKVFLECVQDMDHENMFWYRQDPGLGLRLIYFSYDVKMKEKGDIPEGYSVSREKKERFSLILESASTNQTSMYLCASSFLSSVYNEQFFGPGTRLTVL.